This T cell receptor beta chain stems from a study of identical twins. General study findings and limits: The more abundant beta clonotypes in cord blood had fewer insertions, and memory repertoires did not show this.

CDR1 and CDR2 from the germline V gene are SEHNR and FQNEAQ (reference sequence). CDR3 length equals 15 residues. V dropped 2 bases and J dropped 0 bases, with 10 bases sitting between them. On this clonotype: Antigen specificity is unknown.

Via MiXCR, TCRdb re-called the 5' RACE reads, giving one row per CDR3 protein. The data show about 190,000 distinct CDR3 sequences, with approximately 15% seen just once and 35% to 50% held by the top ten. The data were also submitted as part of a second study, on T cells expressing NK-cell markers. That work adds: In a group of several donors, dominant NKG2C+ clonotypes represented about 1.0-7.0% of CD8+ T cells.

The rearrangement uses TRBV7-9 and TRBJ1-2; D remains unclear. Sequenced: CD8+ T cells sorted from blood. The sequence was collected from a woman aged 18-35 years in good health. CDR3 in DNA: TGTGCCAGCAGCTTACTCGATGAGCCTAACTATGGCTACACCTTC. It yields the protein CASSLLDEPNYGYTF.